The 11 T cell receptor beta chains below all came from one sample that was sequenced in a study of T-cell reconstitution after alpha-beta-depleted transplantation in children. Library preparation (for TCRbeta) was performed with unique molecular identifiers. TCRdb reprocessed the PCR reads via MiXCR and lists one record per CDR3 protein. The table includes 250,000 to 300,000 distinct CDR3 sequences, roughly a tenth detected once. Sequenced material: PBMCs, taken before TCRalphabeta/CD19-depleted stem cell transplant. These receptors were collected from a boy in the first two years of life with acute myeloid leukemia, due to receive a stem cell transplant.

This clonotype was seen repeatedly, ten times or more. The junction departs from the called germline gene at one end, perhaps through a read error. The chain couples TRBV29-1 to TRBJ2-5; D call uncertain. Germline V gives CDR1 SQVTM, CDR2 ANQGSEA. CDR3 size: 10 residues. The CDR3 spells CSVEGETQYF. The DNA for the CDR3 is TGCAGCGTGGAAGGGGAGACCCAGTACTTC.

A note on this clonotype: A clone one base away is much larger, so this may be a read error. As the CDR3 is not closed by the conserved phenylalanine or tryptophan, this likely results from a read error. This sequence joins TRBV20-1 and TRBJ2-3; possibly TRBD2 for D (6 bases). This CDR3 has 14 amino acids. Germline CDR1 DFQATT, CDR2 SNEGSKA (reference sequence). Between the trimmed V and J ends, which lost 3 bases and 0 bases, there was a span of 10 bases. The CDR3 loop is CSASGRPSTDTQYS. In nucleotides, the CDR3 is TGCAGTGCTAGCGGGAGACCCAGCACAGATACGCAGTATTCT.

This clonotype was seen a handful of times. The chain carries TRBV11-2 and TRBJ2-1; maybe TRBD2 (5 bases). CDR3 length: 14 amino acids. The V and J ends lost 3 bases and 3 bases respectively, with 9 bases between them. Germline-derived CDR1 and CDR2 are SGHAT and FQNNGV. The CDR3: CASSLSGYYNEQFF. Here the CDR3 DNA reads TGTGCCAGCAGCTTGAGCGGATACTACAATGAGCAGTTCTTC.

The chain carries TRBV29-1 and TRBJ2-1; TRBD2 matches at 8 bases. This CDR3 is 14 amino acids long. With V trimmed by 4 bases and J by 4 bases, 6 bases remained unmatched. CDR1 is SQVTM, CDR2 ANQGSEA, per germline. DNA for the CDR3: TGCAGCGTTGGTCCTAGCGGGCGTTACAATGAGCAGTTCTTC. It specifies CSVGPSGRYNEQFF.

This clonotype was detected only a few times. This chain links TRBV29-1 with TRBJ2-3; D may be TRBD2 (6 bases). The CDR3 is 13 amino acids. The ends were cut back, 3 bases at V and 3 bases at J, with 10 bases in the middle. The germline CDR1 and CDR2 sequences are SQVTM and ANQGSEA. This chain's CDR3 is CSVDSGGTDTQYF. DNA for the CDR3: TGCAGCGTTGACAGTGGAGGGACAGATACGCAGTATTTT.

This chain joins TRBV6-1 and TRBJ1-5; unclear D gene. The V end was cut by 8 bases, the J end by 7 bases, with 18 bases between. This CDR3 is built from 14 residues. Germline V CDR1 and CDR2: MNHNS, SASEGT. The chain's CDR3 is CASLDGGSKQPQHF. CDR3 in DNA: TGTGCCAGCTTAGACGGAGGTTCCAAACAGCCCCAGCATTTT.

This clonotype was counted at least ten times. The CDR3 sequence: CASSLSAQETQYF. The CDR3 region has the DNA TGTGCCAGCAGCTTATCGGCCCAAGAGACCCAGTACTTC. The rearrangement joins TRBV13 to TRBJ2-5, with no clear D. Germline V gene sequence: CDR1 PRHDT, CDR2 FYEKMQ (reference sequence). Trimming cost V 2 bases and J 1 base, with 5 bases left between them. The CDR3 length is 13 residues.

This clonotype was observed many times. One end of the junction is discordant with germline, which a read error may explain. This sequence joins TRBV7-9 and TRBJ2-5, with D possibly called TRBD1 or TRBD2 (5 bases each). This CDR3 has 14 amino acids. Germline values: CDR1 SEHNR, CDR2 FQNEAQ (reference sequence). The CDR3 sequence is CASSLGTFQETQYF. The CDR3 region has the DNA TGCGCCAGCAGCTTGGGGACCTTCCAAGAGACCCAGTACTTC. The complete variable domain, with remaining parts taken from reference TRBV7-9 and TRBJ2-5, reads DTGVSQNPRHKITKRGQNVTFRCDPISEHNRLYWYRQTLGQGPEFLTYFQNEAQLEKSRLLSDRFSAERPKGSFSTLEIQRTEQGDSAMYLCASSLGTFQETQYFGPGTRLLVL.

This clonotype has a count of ten or more. V and J are TRBV15 and TRBJ2-5; the D gene is possibly TRBD1 (6 bases). Trimming shortened V by 0 bases and J by 2 bases, and 10 bases separated the two germline ends. CDR1 is LNHNV and CDR2 is YYDKDF in the germline V gene (reference sequence). The length of the CDR3 is 15 residues. The CDR3 protein is CATSREDRQQETQYF. CDR3 nucleotide sequence: TGTGCCACCAGCAGAGAAGACAGGCAACAAGAGACCCAGTACTTC.

This clonotype appeared many times. J is TRBJ1-1 and V is TRBV5-1; perhaps TRBD1 as D (5 bases). V lost 4 bases and J lost 1, with 11 bases in between. This CDR3 has 14 amino acids. Germline V gene sequence: CDR1 SGHRS, CDR2 YFSETQ. The DNA of the CDR3 is TGCGCCAGCAGCCAGGACAATCCGAACACTGAAGCTTTCTTT. Its translation is CASSQDNPNTEAFF.

In this sample, this clonotype turned up many times. The V gene is TRBV29-1, the J gene TRBJ1-5; D gene unclear. CDR3 length equals 12 residues. The germline gives CDR1 SQVTM, CDR2 ANQGSEA. V lost 5 bases, J lost 9 bases, and 14 bases lay in between. CDR3 sequence (DNA): TGCAGCGTTTCTGGTGGGCGGGGGCCCCAGCATTTT. Amino acid sequence: CSVSGGRGPQHF.